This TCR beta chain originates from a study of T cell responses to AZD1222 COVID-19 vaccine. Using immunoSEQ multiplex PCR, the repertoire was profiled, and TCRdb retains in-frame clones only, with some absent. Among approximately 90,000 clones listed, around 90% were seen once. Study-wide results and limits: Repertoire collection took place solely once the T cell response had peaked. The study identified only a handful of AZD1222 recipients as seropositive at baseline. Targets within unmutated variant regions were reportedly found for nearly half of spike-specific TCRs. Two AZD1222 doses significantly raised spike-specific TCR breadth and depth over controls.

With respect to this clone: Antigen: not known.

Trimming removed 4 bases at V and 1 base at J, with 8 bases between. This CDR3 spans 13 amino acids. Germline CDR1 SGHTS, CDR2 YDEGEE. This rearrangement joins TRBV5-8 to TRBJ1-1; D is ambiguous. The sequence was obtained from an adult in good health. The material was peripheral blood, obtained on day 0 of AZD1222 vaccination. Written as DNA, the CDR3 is TGTGCCAGCAGCCGCAAGGGGAACACTGAAGCTTTCTTT. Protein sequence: CASSRKGNTEAFF.